This paragraph reports one T cell receptor beta chain. The entry originates in a study of CD8 T cells in Susac syndrome. From blood CD8+ and CD4+ T cells, TCR beta sequences were generated. Negative isolation was used for CD8+ and CD4+ T cells and FACS enrichment for TEMRA cells. Germline assignment: CDR1 SGHTA and CDR2 FQGNSA. The CDR3 spans 12 residues. V was clipped by 6 bases and J by 5 bases, with 9 bases between them. Reverse transcription of about 0.45 to 1 ug RNA used random hexamers. An immunoSEQ multiplex PCR amplified TCR beta CDR3 over 54 Vbeta and 13 Jbeta. MiXCR was run by TCRdb on the immunoSEQ multiplex PCR reads, yielding one entry per CDR3 protein. Of fewer than 350,000 distinct CDR3 sequences listed, 92% are singletons.

V is TRBV7-2 and J is TRBJ2-3; D possibly corresponds to TRBD1 (6 bases). The sequencing input was CD4+ T cells from PBMCs. The TCR sequence derives from a human donor with multiple sclerosis. The CDR3 reads CASRTRGDTQYF. The CDR3 nucleotides are TGTGCCAGCAGAACCAGGGGAGATACGCAGTATTTT.